This T cell receptor (beta chain) was obtained from a study of cytomegalovirus exposure and HLA in healthy donors. A word on this clone: Its specificity is unknown. The junction does not match germline at one end; this may be a read error.

The PCR ran on 60 Vbeta and 13 Jbeta primers. Profiled with immunoSEQ multiplex PCR; TCRdb holds only in-frame clones, not every one. This repertoire shows more than 85,000 clones, under 85% found once; its top ten account for 5.5% to 7%. In germline, CDR1 is MDHEN, CDR2 SYDVKM. The CDR3 has 14 amino acids. The study, taken as a whole, reports: Many donors carried some public TCRs, although rarity characterized most TCR sequences. Among TCR beta chains, those listed as cytomegalovirus-associated numbered around 180.

V and J are TRBV28 and TRBJ1-1; 9 nucleotides match TRBD1. This receptor was taken from a man aged 18 to 29 in good health and CMV-seronegative. Sequenced sample: PBMCs. This CDR3 reads CASSSDRGGKLRDF. CDR3 coding DNA: TGTGCCAGCAGTTCGGACAGGGGAGGAAAACTGCGTGACTTT.